The source of this TCR beta chain is a study of CD8+ T cells in alopecia areata. This CDR3 has 16 amino acids. Trimming at V came to 0 bases and at J to 6 bases, leaving 4 bases not matched to a gene. The germline CDR1 and CDR2 sequences are MGHRA and YSYEKL. TCR sequencing used cDNA made by reverse transcription of extracted RNA. The table came from immunoSEQ multiplex PCR; TCRdb's copy has only in-frame clones and leaves some out. Counted here are some 56,000 clones, 96% occurring once; the ten biggest clones make up roughly 24%. The TCR was taken from a human donor with alopecia areata. The chain employs TRBV4-1 and TRBJ2-1, with 11 bases matching TRBD2. Sequenced here: CD8+ T cells sorted from blood, sampled at week 0. The CDR3, as DNA: TGCGCCAGCAGCCAAGATAGCGGGGGGGGCTCCAATGAGCAGTTCTTC. Protein: CASSQDSGGGSNEQFF.